The clone carrying this T cell receptor beta chain was picked up a small number of times. What it binds is unknown. The sample is drawn from a study of identical twins. Study-wide results and caveats: A cross-sectional statistical analysis, not follow-up of the same donors, supported the conclusions.

V lost 5 bases and J lost 5, with 10 bases in between. The CDR3 extends over 14 amino acids. Germline V gene sequence: CDR1 MNHNS, CDR2 SASEGT. TCRdb analysed the 5' RACE reads with MiXCR anew, one entry per CDR3 protein. The sample lists hundreds of thousands of distinct CDR3 sequences; about 7.1% were seen once. Healthy Caucasian donors formed the entire cohort. This sample also appeared in a second study, on yellow fever vaccine responses in identical twins.

V gene TRBV6-1 combines with J gene TRBJ1-6; unclear D gene. Material: PBMCs. The source of this sequence is a woman aged 18-29 years in good health. CDR3 residues: CASSPVMDNSPLHF. DNA for the CDR3: TGTGCCAGCAGTCCTGTGATGGATAATTCACCCCTCCACTTT.